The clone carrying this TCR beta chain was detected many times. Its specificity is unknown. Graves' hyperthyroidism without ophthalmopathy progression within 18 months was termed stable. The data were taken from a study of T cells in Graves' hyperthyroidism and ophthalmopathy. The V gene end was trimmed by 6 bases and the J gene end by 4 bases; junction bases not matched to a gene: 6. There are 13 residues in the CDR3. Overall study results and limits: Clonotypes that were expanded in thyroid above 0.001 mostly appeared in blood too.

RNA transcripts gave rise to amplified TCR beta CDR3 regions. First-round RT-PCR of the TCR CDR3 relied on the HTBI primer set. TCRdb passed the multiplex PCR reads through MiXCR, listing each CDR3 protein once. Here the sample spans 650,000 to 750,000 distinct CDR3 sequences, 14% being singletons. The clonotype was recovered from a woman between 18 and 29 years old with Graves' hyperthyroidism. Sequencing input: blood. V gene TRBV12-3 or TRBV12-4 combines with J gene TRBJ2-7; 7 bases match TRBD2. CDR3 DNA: TGTGCCAGCAGGCCTAGCGGACCTTACGAGCAGTACTTC. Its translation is CASRPSGPYEQYF.